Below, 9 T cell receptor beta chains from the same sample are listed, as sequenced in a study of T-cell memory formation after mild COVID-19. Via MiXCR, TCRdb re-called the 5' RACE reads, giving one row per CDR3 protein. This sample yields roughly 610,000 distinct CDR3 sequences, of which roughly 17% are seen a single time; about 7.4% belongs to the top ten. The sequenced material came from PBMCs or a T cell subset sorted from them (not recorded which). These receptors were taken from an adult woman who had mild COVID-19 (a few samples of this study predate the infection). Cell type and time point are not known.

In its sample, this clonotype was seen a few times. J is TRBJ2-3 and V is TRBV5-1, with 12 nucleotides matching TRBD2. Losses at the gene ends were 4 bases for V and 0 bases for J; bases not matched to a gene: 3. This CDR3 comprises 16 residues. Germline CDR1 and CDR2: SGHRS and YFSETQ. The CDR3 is CASSTLAGGSTDTQYF. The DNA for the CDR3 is TGCGCCAGCAGCACACTAGCGGGAGGAAGCACAGATACGCAGTATTTT. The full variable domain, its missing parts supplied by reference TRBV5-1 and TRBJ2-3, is KAGVTQTPRYLIKTRGQQVTLSCSPISGHRSVSWYQQTPGQGLQFLFEYFSETQRNKGNFPGRFSGRQFSNSRSEMNVSTLELGDSALYLCASSTLAGGSTDTQYFGPGTRLTVL.

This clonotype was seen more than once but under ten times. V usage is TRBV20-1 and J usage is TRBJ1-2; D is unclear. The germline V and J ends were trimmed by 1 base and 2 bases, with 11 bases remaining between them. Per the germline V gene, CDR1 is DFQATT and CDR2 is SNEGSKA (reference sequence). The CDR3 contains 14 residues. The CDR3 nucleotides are TGCAGTGCTAGAGGGGCGGCGAGCAACTATGGCTACACCTTC. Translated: CSARGAASNYGYTF.

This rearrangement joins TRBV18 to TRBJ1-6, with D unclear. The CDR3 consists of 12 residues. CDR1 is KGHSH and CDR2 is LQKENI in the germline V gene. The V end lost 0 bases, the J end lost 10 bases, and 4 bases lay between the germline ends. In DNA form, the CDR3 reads TGTGCCAGCTCACCACCCTTATCACCCCTCCACTTT. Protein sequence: CASSPPLSPLHF.

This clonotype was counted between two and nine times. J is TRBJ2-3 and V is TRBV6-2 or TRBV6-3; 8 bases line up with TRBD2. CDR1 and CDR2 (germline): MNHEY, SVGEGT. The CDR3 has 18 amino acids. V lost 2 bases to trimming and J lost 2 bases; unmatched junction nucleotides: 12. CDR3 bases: TGTGCCAGCAGTTACCCGACCTGGGAGCGGGGGAACACAGATACGCAGTATTTT. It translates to CASSYPTWERGNTDTQYF.

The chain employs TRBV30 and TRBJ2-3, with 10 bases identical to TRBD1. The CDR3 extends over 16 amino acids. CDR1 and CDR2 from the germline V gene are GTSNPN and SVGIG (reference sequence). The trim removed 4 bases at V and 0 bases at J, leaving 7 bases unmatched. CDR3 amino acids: CAWTRTGGTSTDTQYF. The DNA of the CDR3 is TGTGCCTGGACTAGGACAGGGGGTACTAGCACAGATACGCAGTATTTT. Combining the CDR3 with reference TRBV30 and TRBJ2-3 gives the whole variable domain SQTIHQWPATLVQPVGSPLSLECTVEGTSNPNLYWYRQAAGRGLQLLFYSVGIGQISSEVPQNLSASRPQDRQFILSSKKLLLSDSGFYLCAWTRTGGTSTDTQYFGPGTRLTVL.

CDR3 region: CASSDITGRGELFF. The CDR3 DNA reads as TGTGCCAGCAGTGACATTACAGGACGCGGGGAGCTGTTTTTT. The chain combines TRBV25-1 with TRBJ2-2; D perhaps matches TRBD1 (5 bases). Per germline, CDR1 MGHDK and CDR2 SYGVNS. There are 14 residues in the CDR3. V lost 3 bases and J lost 7, with 12 bases in between. The variable domain in full, with the rest retrieved from reference TRBV25-1 and TRBJ2-2, is EADIYQTPRYLVIGTGKKITLECSQTMGHDKMYWYQQDPGMELHLIHYSYGVNSTEKGDLSSESTVSRIRTEHFPLTLESARPSHTSQYLCASSDITGRGELFFGEGSRLTVL.

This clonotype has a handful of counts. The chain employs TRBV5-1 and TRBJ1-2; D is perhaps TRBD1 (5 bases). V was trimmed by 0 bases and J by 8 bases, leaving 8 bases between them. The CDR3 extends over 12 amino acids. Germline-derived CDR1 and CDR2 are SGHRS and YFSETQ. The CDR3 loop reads CASSLVGVGYTF. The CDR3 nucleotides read TGCGCCAGCAGCTTGGTGGGGGTCGGCTACACCTTC.

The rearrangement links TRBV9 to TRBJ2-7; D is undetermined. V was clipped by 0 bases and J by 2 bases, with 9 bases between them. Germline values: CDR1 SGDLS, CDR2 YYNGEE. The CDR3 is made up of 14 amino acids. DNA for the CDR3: TGTGCCAGCAGCGTAGGGAACAGCGCCTACGAGCAGTACTTC. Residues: CASSVGNSAYEQYF.

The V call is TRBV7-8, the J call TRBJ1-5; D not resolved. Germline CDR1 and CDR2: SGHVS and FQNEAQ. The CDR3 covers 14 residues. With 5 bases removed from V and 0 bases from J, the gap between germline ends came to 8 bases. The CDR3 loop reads CASSPGPSNQPQHF. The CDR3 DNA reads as TGTGCCAGCAGCCCCGGGCCTAGCAATCAGCCCCAGCATTTT.